The entry below describes one T cell receptor beta chain. Its antigen is not yet known. No much larger clone is present one base from it, and per-base qualities are unavailable. Libraries were built with the immunoSEQ multiplex PCR assay. TCRdb took over this immuneACCESS table, retaining in-frame rearrangements with V and J assigned. Such tables are incomplete; in checked studies, under half of the missing clones stem from an unresolved V gene, and the remainder is unexplained. This sample lists 25,000 to 35,000 clones; 85% to 90% were detected once. About 0.74% of the sample is taken by the ten largest. These data belong to a study of T cell changes during pregnancy in multiple sclerosis (dated by TCRdb to about 2019). Context from the whole study: In women with multiple sclerosis, the researchers looked at how the T cell repertoire shifted as pregnancy progressed.

Sequences were derived from CD4+ T cells from peripheral blood mononuclear cells, sampled in the first trimester of pregnancy. The TCR comes from a female donor in good health, enrolled as a control in a pregnancy study.

The CDR3 loop reads CASSPPGQSEKLFF. The DNA sequence is given as TGTGCCAGCTCACCACCGGGACAGAGTGAAAAACTGTTTTTT. The chain couples TRBV18 to TRBJ1-4; TRBD1 fits 7 bases in the junction. CDR1 KGHSH and CDR2 LQKENI were looked up in the germline V gene. From cysteine to phenylalanine, the CDR3 is 14 amino acids long. The entry retains the CDR3 DNA only, 42 bases that are in frame from base 1. Germline trimming: 0 bases from V, 7 bases from J; junction bases outside gene matches: 2.